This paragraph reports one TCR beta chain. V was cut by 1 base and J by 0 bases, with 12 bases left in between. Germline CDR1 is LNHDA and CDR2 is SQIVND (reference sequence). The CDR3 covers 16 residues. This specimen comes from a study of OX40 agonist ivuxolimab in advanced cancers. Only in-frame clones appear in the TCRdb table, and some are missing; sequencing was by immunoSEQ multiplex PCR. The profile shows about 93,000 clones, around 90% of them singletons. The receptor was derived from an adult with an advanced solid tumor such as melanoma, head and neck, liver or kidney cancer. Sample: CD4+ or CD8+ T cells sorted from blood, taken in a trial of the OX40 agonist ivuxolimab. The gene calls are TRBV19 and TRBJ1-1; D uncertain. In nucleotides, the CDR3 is TGTGCCAGTAGTATAGGTCCAGTAAGAGTGAACACTGAAGCTTTCTTT. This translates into CASSIGPVRVNTEAFF.